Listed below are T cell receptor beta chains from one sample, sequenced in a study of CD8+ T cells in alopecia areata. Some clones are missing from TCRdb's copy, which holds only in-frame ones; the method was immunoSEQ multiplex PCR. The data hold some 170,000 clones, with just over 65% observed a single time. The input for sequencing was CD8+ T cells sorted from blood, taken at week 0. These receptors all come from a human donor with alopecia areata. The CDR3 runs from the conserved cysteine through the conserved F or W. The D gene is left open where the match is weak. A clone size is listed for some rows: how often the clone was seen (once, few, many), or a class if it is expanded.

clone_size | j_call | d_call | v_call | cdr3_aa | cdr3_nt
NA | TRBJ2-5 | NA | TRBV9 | CASSVDTEQETQYF | TGTGCCAGCAGCGTAGATACAGAGCAAGAGACCCAGTACTTC
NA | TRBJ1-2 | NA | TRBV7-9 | CASRGFVDPRADYGYTF | TGTGCCAGCAGGGGATTCGTGGACCCCCGGGCTGACTATGGCTACACCTTC
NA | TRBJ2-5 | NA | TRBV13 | CASSPREGQETQYF | TGTGCCAGCAGCCCCAGGGAAGGCCAAGAGACCCAGTACTTC
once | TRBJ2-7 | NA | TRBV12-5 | CASGHTADEQYF | TGTGCTAGTGGACACACGGCAGACGAGCAGTACTTC
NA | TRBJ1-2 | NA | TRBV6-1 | CASSEWEDYGYTF | TGTGCCAGCAGTGAATGGGAGGACTATGGCTACACCTTC
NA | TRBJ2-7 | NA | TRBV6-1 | CASSDGPLTYEQYF | TGTGCCAGCAGTGATGGGCCCCTTACCTACGAGCAGTACTTC
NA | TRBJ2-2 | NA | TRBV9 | CASSDEISPLGELFF | TGTGCCAGCAGCGACGAGATTTCACCGCTCGGGGAGCTGTTTTTT
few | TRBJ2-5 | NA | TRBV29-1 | CSGDYGTAETQYF | TGCAGCGGCGACTATGGGACGGCAGAGACCCAGTACTTC
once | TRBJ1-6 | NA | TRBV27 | CASSPGQLNSPLHF | TGTGCCAGCAGTCCCGGACAGCTTAATTCACCCCTCCACTTT
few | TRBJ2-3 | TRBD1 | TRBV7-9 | CASSPLQGDTQYF | TGTGCCAGCAGCCCACTACAGGGGGATACGCAGTATTTT
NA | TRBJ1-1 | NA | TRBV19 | CASTNFRGTEAFF | TGTGCCAGTACCAACTTTCGGGGAACTGAAGCTTTCTTT
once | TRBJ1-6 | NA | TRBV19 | CASSPRGVSPLHF | TGTGCCAGTAGCCCCCGGGGGGTCTCACCCCTCCACTTT
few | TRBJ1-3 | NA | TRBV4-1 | CASSQQGSGNTIYF | TGCGCCAGCAGCCAACAGGGGTCTGGAAACACCATATATTTT
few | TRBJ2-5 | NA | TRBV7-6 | CASSLPKETQYF | TGTGCCAGCAGCTTACCGAAAGAGACCCAGTACTTC
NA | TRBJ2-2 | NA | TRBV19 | CASSIFFVNTGELFF | TGTGCCAGTAGTATCTTCTTTGTGAACACCGGGGAGCTGTTTTTT